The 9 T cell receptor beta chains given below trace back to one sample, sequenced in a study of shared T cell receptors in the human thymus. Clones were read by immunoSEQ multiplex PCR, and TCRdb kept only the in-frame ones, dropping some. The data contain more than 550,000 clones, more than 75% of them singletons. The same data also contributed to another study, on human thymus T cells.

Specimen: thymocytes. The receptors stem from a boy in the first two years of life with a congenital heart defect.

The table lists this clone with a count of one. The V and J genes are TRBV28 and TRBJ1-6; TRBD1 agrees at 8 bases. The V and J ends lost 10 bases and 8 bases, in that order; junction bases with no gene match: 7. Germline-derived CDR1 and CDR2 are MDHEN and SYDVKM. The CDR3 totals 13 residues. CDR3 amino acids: CANYGQGDSPLHF. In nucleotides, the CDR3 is TGTGCCAATTACGGACAGGGTGATTCACCCCTCCACTTT.

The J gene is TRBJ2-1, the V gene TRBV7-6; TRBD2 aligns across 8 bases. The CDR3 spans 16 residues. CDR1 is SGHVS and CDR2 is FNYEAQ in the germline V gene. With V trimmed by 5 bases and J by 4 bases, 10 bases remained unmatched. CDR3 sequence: CASSPGGAGRYNEQFF. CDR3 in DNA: TGTGCCAGCAGCCCCGGGGGGGCGGGACGGTACAATGAGCAGTTCTTC.

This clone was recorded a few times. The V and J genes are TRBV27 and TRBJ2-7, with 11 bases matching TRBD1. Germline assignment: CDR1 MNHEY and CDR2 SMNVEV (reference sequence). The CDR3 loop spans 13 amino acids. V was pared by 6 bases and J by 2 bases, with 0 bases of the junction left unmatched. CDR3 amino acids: CASRGQGAYEQYF. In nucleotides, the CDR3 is TGTGCCAGCAGGGGACAGGGGGCCTACGAGCAGTACTTC.

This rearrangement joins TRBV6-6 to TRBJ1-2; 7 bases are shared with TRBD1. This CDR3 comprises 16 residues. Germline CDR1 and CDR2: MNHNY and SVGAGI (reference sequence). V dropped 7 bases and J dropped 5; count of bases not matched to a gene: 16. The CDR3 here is CASTLSPRDREYGYTF. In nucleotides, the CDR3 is TGTGCCAGCACCCTAAGCCCCCGGGACAGAGAGTATGGCTACACCTTC.

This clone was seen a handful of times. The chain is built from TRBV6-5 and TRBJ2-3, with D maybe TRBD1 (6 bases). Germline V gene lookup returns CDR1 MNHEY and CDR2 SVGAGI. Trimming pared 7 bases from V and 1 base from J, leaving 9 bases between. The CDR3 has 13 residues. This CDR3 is CASTEGGTDTQYF. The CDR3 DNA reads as TGTGCCAGCACCGAGGGGGGCACAGATACGCAGTATTTT.

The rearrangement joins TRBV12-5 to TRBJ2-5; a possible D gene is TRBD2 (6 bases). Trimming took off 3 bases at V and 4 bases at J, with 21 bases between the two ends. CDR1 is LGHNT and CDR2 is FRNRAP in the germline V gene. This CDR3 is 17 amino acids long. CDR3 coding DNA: TGTGCTAGTGGTTTTAGTGTCGGTTCGCGGGGCGGAGAGACCCAGTACTTC. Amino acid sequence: CASGFSVGSRGGETQYF.

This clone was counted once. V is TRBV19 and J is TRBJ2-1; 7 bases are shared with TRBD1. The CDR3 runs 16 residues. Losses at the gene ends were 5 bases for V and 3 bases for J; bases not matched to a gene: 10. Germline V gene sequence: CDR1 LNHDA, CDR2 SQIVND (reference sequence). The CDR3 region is CASSRQGAVSYNEQFF. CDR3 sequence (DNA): TGTGCCAGTAGTCGACAGGGTGCGGTCAGCTACAATGAGCAGTTCTTC.

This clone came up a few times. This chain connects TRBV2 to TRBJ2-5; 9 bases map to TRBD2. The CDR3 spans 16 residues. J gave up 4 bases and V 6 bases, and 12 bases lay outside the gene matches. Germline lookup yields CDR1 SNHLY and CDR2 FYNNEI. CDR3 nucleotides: TGTGCCAGCAGCCGAGTCCTTGGGACTAGCCCAGAGACCCAGTACTTC. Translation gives CASSRVLGTSPETQYF.

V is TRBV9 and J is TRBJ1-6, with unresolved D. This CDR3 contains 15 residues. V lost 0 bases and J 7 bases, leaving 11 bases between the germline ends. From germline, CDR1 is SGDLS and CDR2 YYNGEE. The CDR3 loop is CASSVEAATNSPLHF. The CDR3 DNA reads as TGTGCCAGCAGCGTAGAGGCAGCGACGAATTCACCCCTCCACTTT. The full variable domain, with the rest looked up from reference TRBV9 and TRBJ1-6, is DSGVTQTPKHLITATGQRVTLRCSPRSGDLSVYWYQQSLDQGLQFLIQYYNGEERAKGNILERFSAQQFPDLHSELNLSSLELGDSALYFCASSVEAATNSPLHFGNGTRLTVT.